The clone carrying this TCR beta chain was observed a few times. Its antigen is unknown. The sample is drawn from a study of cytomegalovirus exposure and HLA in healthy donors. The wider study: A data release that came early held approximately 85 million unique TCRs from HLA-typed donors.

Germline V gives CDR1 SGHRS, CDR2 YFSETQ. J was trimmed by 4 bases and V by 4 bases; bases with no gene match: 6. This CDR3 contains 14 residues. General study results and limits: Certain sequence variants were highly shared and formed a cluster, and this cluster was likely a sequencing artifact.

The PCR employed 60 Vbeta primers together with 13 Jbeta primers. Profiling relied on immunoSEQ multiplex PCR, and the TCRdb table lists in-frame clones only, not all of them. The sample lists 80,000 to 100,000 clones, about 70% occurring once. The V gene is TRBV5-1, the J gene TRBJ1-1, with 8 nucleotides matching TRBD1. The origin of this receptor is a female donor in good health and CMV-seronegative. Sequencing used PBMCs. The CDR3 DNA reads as TGCGCCAGCAGCCTAACAGGGGGTGGCACTGAAGCTTTCTTT. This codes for CASSLTGGGTEAFF.